A single sample gave rise to the 29 T cell receptor beta chains below, sequenced in a study of OX40 agonist ivuxolimab in advanced cancers. Clones were read by immunoSEQ multiplex PCR, and TCRdb kept only the in-frame ones, dropping some. The top ten hold 5.5% to 6.5% of the sample, which has about 80,000 clones, about nine tenths seen once. The sample in question was CD4+ or CD8+ T cells sorted from blood, obtained in a trial of the OX40 agonist ivuxolimab. The receptors come from an adult with an advanced solid tumor such as melanoma, head and neck, liver or kidney cancer.

The chain recombines TRBV5-5 with TRBJ1-2, with 9 nucleotides matching TRBD1. V was clipped by 3 bases and J by 4 bases; unmatched bases: 16. The CDR3 length is 18 residues. From germline, CDR1 is SGHKS and CDR2 YYEKEE (reference sequence). The CDR3 DNA reads TGTGCCAGCAGCTCCAAATTCCGGGACAGGGTACTTGGCTATGGCTACACCTTC. Its protein is CASSSKFRDRVLGYGYTF.

J is TRBJ1-5 and V is TRBV28, with a weak D call TRBD1 (5 bases). The CDR3 loop spans 12 amino acids. V lost 7 bases, J lost 16 bases, and 20 bases lay in between. Germline-derived CDR1 and CDR2 are MDHEN and SYDVKM. CDR3 sequence (DNA): TGTGCCAGCACCTCCCCGGGACTGCGATTCCATTTT. Its protein product is CASTSPGLRFHF.

V usage is TRBV9 and J usage is TRBJ2-1, with a tentative D call TRBD1 (5 bases). Germline CDR1 reads SGDLS; CDR2 reads YYNGEE. Trimming pared 4 bases from V and 0 bases from J, leaving 26 bases between. There are 20 residues in the CDR3. CDR3 nucleotide sequence: TGTGCCAGCAGCCCAGTCCCCTTACAGGCCCCGCTTAGCTCCTACAATGAGCAGTTCTTC. Its translation: CASSPVPLQAPLSSYNEQFF.

This rearrangement joins TRBV28 to TRBJ1-2; 9 bases align to TRBD1. V lost 8 bases, J lost 3 bases, and 10 bases stayed unmatched. Germline V gene sequence: CDR1 MDHEN, CDR2 SYDVKM. This CDR3 contains 15 residues. CDR3 region: CASRNYRTGDYGYTF. The CDR3 DNA reads as TGTGCCAGCCGAAATTACCGGACAGGGGACTATGGCTACACCTTC.

This chain joins TRBV19 and TRBJ2-7, with 7 bases aligning to TRBD2. V was pared by 7 bases and J by 2 bases, with 5 bases of the junction left unmatched. CDR1 and CDR2 from the germline V gene are LNHDA and SQIVND (reference sequence). The CDR3 contains 13 residues. In DNA form, the CDR3 reads TGTGCCAGTAAAAGCGGGGCTGCCTACGAGCAGTACTTC. Protein product: CASKSGAAYEQYF.

CDR3 in amino acids: CATTDRGFF. The CDR3 DNA reads TGTGCCACCACCGACCGGGGGTTCTTC. The V and J genes are TRBV2 and TRBJ2-1; TRBD2 is a possible D gene (5 bases). Trimming removed 10 bases at V and 15 bases at J, with 13 bases between. Germline CDR1 is SNHLY and CDR2 is FYNNEI. The CDR3 extends over 9 amino acids.

On this clone: One base away lies a much larger clone, so this may be a sequencing read error. The chain combines TRBV5-8 with TRBJ2-7, with 8 bases aligning to TRBD1. Trimming removed 2 bases from V and 2 bases from J; junction bases left unmatched: 6. This CDR3 region has 15 residues. From germline, CDR1 is SGHTS and CDR2 YDEGEE. The CDR3 DNA follows: TGTGCCAGCAGCTTAAGGACAGGGATTCCCTACGAGCAGTACTTC. The encoded protein is CASSLRTGIPYEQYF. Full variable domain (remainder filled in from reference TRBV5-8 and TRBJ2-7): EAGVTQSPTHLIKTRGQQATLRCSPISGHTSVYWYQQALGLGLQFLLWYDEGEERNRGNFPPRFSGRQFPNYSSELNVNALELEDSALYLCASSLRTGIPYEQYFGPGTRLTVT.

The rearrangement joins TRBV1 to TRBJ2-3; the table gives TRBD1 as D, unverified against the DNA. TRBV1 is a documented pseudogene. This CDR3 comprises 16 residues. The CDR3: CTSSRTGQGGPDTQYF. The CDR3 DNA follows: TGCACCAGCAGCCGGACGGGACAGGGGGGCCCAGATACGCAGTATTTT.

The chain recombines TRBV30 with TRBJ1-5, with TRBD1 matching 7 bases. CDR3 size: 15 residues. Per germline, CDR1 GTSNPN and CDR2 SVGIG (reference sequence). Trimming cost V 2 bases and J 4 bases; bases outside gene matches: 8. CDR3 in DNA: TGTGCCTGGAGTTGGTCGACAGGGATTAATCAGCCCCAGCATTTT. Translation gives CAWSWSTGINQPQHF.

The CDR3 region is CAWSPGRGGVIGELFF. Here the CDR3 DNA reads TGTGCCTGGAGCCCCGGGCGGGGGGGCGTCATCGGGGAGCTGTTTTTT. The chain has TRBV30 and TRBJ2-2; 9 bases fit TRBD2. Germline V gives CDR1 GTSNPN, CDR2 SVGIG (reference sequence). After removal of 3 bases from V and 7 bases from J, the junction contained 12 bases not matched to a gene. CDR3 length equals 16 residues.

The J gene is TRBJ2-1, the V gene TRBV7-9; perhaps TRBD2 as D (6 bases). With 0 bases removed from V and 9 bases from J, the gap between germline ends came to 15 bases. Germline V gives CDR1 SEHNR, CDR2 FQNEAQ (reference sequence). The CDR3 is 15 amino acids. The chain's CDR3 is CASSLARGLGPEQFF. Written as DNA, the CDR3 is TGTGCCAGCAGCTTAGCGCGGGGTCTCGGACCTGAGCAGTTCTTC.

The J gene is TRBJ1-1, the V gene TRBV5-4; perhaps TRBD1 as D (6 bases). With 4 bases removed from V and 2 bases from J, the gap between germline ends came to 12 bases. From germline, CDR1 is SGHNT and CDR2 YYREEE (reference sequence). This CDR3 has 14 amino acids. The CDR3 spells CASSAGQLNTEAFF. Written as DNA, the CDR3 is TGTGCCAGCAGCGCTGGACAGTTAAACACTGAAGCTTTCTTT.

This clone was seen once. The chain carries TRBV7-2 and TRBJ2-1; TRBD2 matches 7 bases. Germline CDR1 is SGHTA and CDR2 is FQGNSA. J gave up 8 bases and V 5 bases, and 9 bases lay outside the gene matches. CDR3 size: 14 residues. The CDR3, as DNA: TGTGCCAGCAGCCCCGGCGGCGGGAGCTATGAGCAGTTCTTC. It specifies CASSPGGGSYEQFF.

The chain joins TRBV6-1 to TRBJ2-7; 9 nucleotides line up with TRBD2. This CDR3 is built from 14 residues. With V trimmed by 4 bases and J by 7 bases, 8 bases remained unmatched. CDR1 is MNHNS, CDR2 SASEGT, per germline. The CDR3 here is CASSVREGLGEQYF. The CDR3 nucleotides read TGTGCCAGCAGTGTGCGGGAGGGCCTGGGGGAGCAGTACTTC.

The chain recombines TRBV18 with TRBJ1-4; D unclear. Germline-derived CDR1 and CDR2 are KGHSH and LQKENI. This CDR3 spans 14 amino acids. The V and J ends lost 3 bases and 7 bases respectively, with 12 bases between them. The CDR3 nucleotides are TGTGCCAGCTCACCCAATCGAGTAGGTGAAAAACTGTTTTTT. This gives the protein CASSPNRVGEKLFF.

The rearrangement uses TRBV6-5 and TRBJ2-1; 14 bases are a match to TRBD2. J lost 8 bases, V lost 7 bases, and 7 bases had no gene match. Germline loops: CDR1 MNHEY, CDR2 SVGAGI. This CDR3 comprises 15 residues. Here the CDR3 reads CASIVKGLAGDEQFF. CDR3 coding DNA: TGTGCCAGCATCGTAAAGGGACTAGCGGGAGATGAGCAGTTCTTC.

The V call is TRBV5-1, the J call TRBJ1-4, with D possibly being TRBD1 (5 bases). V dropped 4 bases and J dropped 2 bases, with 18 bases sitting between them. Germline V gene data show CDR1 as SGHRS and CDR2 as YFSETQ. This CDR3 is 17 amino acids long. CDR3 protein: CASSLSSPGQTNEKLFF. The CDR3 nucleotides are TGCGCCAGCAGCCTTAGTAGTCCAGGGCAGACTAATGAAAAACTGTTTTTT.

The V and J genes are TRBV5-1 and TRBJ2-2; TRBD1 matches at 10 bases. CDR1 SGHRS and CDR2 YFSETQ come from the germline V gene. V lost 1 base and J lost 4; bases outside the gene matches: 1. This CDR3 is built from 15 residues. The CDR3 reads CASSLRTGGTGELFF. The CDR3 DNA follows: TGCGCCAGCAGCTTGAGGACAGGGGGCACCGGGGAGCTGTTTTTT.

The chain links TRBV6-5 to TRBJ1-4; D is unclear. Per germline, CDR1 MNHEY and CDR2 SVGAGI. The CDR3 spans 14 residues. Trimming cost V 0 bases and J 5 bases, with 7 bases left between them. The chain's CDR3 is CASSYSKRNEKLFF. CDR3 in DNA: TGTGCCAGCAGTTACTCGAAGCGCAATGAAAAACTGTTTTTT.

The chain combines TRBV5-4 with TRBJ2-5; D remains ambiguous. This CDR3 contains 15 residues. Per the germline V gene, CDR1 is SGHNT and CDR2 is YYREEE (reference sequence). V was pared by 0 bases and J by 4 bases, with 13 bases between. The DNA for the CDR3 is TGTGCCAGCAGCTTGGATAATAGGGTAGGAGAGACCCAGTACTTC. This translates into CASSLDNRVGETQYF.

The chain couples TRBV6-5 to TRBJ2-2, with D uncertain. CDR1 is MNHEY and CDR2 is SVGAGI in the germline V gene. Trimming pared 5 bases from V and 0 bases from J, leaving 7 bases between. The length of the CDR3 is 14 residues. The CDR3 DNA sequence: TGTGCCAGCAGTGTCGGACCGAACACCGGGGAGCTGTTTTTT. This sequence encodes CASSVGPNTGELFF.

V and J are TRBV2 and TRBJ2-4; the D gene could be TRBD1 or TRBD2 (5 bases each). Germline CDR1 is SNHLY and CDR2 is FYNNEI. CDR3 length equals 19 residues. Trimming pared 7 bases from V and 0 bases from J, leaving 25 bases between. CDR3 residues: CASTGVRAIVPLAKNIQYF. The CDR3 DNA reads TGTGCCAGCACCGGGGTCAGGGCTATCGTTCCCCTAGCCAAAAACATTCAGTACTTC.

The J gene is TRBJ1-6, the V gene TRBV25-1, with a weak D call TRBD1 (5 bases). Trimming removed 8 bases from V and 7 bases from J, with 21 bases in between. The V gene's germline CDR1 is MGHDK and CDR2 SYGVNS. The CDR3 runs to 16 residues. Here the CDR3 DNA reads TGTGCCAGCGGCCCACGAAGACAGACCGCCAATTCACCCCTCCACTTT. Translation: CASGPRRQTANSPLHF. The variable domain in full, with the rest retrieved from reference TRBV25-1 and TRBJ1-6, is EADIYQTPRYLVIGTGKKITLECSQTMGHDKMYWYQQDPGMELHLIHYSYGVNSTEKGDLSSESTVSRIRTEHFPLTLESARPSHTSQYLCASGPRRQTANSPLHFGNGTRLTVT.

A word on this clone: An end of the junction does not agree with germline; a read error may underlie this. The chain carries TRBV2 and TRBJ2-1; possible D gene TRBD2, 5 bases. Germline loops: CDR1 SNHLY, CDR2 FYNNEI. The CDR3 consists of 15 residues. DNA for the CDR3: TGTGCCAGCTGGATCGAGGGTATAGGGATCAATAAGCAGTTCTTC. Amino acids: CASWIEGIGINKQFF.

The rearrangement uses TRBV18 and TRBJ2-7; 7 nucleotides line up with TRBD2. V lost 6 bases, J lost 5 bases, and 13 bases stayed unmatched. The germline gives CDR1 KGHSH, CDR2 LQKENI. The CDR3 extends over 15 amino acids. The CDR3 sequence is CASSPDMGGANEQYF. The CDR3 bases are TGTGCCAGCTCCCCCGATATGGGAGGGGCTAACGAGCAGTACTTC.

The chain has TRBV11-2 and TRBJ1-2, with TRBD1 as a possible D gene (6 bases). V lost 1 base, J lost 4 bases, and 16 bases lay in between. The CDR3 is 16 residues long. The germline V gene encodes CDR1 SGHAT and CDR2 FQNNGV. This chain's CDR3 is CASSLVRGGPLYGYTF. In DNA form, the CDR3 reads TGTGCCAGCAGCTTAGTAAGAGGGGGGCCACTCTATGGCTACACCTTC.

The chain joins TRBV19 to TRBJ2-3; 10 bases match TRBD1. CDR3 size: 14 residues. V gave up 3 bases and J gave up 5 bases; unmatched junction bases: 2. Germline loops: CDR1 LNHDA, CDR2 SQIVND (reference sequence). The CDR3 nucleotides read TGTGCCAGTAGTATCGACAGGGGGCTAGATACGCAGTATTTT. Its protein product is CASSIDRGLDTQYF.

The chain has TRBV30 and TRBJ2-7; 8 bases align to TRBD1. V was pared by 5 bases and J by 3 bases, with 6 bases of the junction left unmatched. The CDR3 is 13 residues long. In germline, CDR1 is GTSNPN, CDR2 SVGIG (reference sequence). The CDR3 nucleotides read TGTGCCTGGGGTCCGGACAGGGACTACGAGCAGTACTTC. Its translation is CAWGPDRDYEQYF.

CDR3 protein: CASSLVINTQYF. The CDR3 nucleotides read TGCGCCAGCAGCTTGGTGATAAATACGCAGTATTTT. The chain employs TRBV5-1 and TRBJ2-3; D is unresolved. CDR3 length: 12 amino acids. Per germline, CDR1 SGHRS and CDR2 YFSETQ. The V gene lost 0 bases and the J gene lost 7 bases, with 6 bases spanning the gap.